The 22 T cell receptor beta chains presented below share a single source sample, sequenced in a study of blood T cells in healthy people across ages. The use of a sample-barcoded 5' primer and a J-beta primer mix characterized a second PCR of roughly 7 to 11 cycles. One entry per CDR3 protein results from TCRdb running MiXCR on the 5' RACE reads. Here the sample spans approximately 810,000 distinct CDR3 sequences, roughly 40% being singletons. The sample taken for sequencing was blood. The receptor source for this set is a man younger than 35 in good health.

The V gene is TRBV29-1, the J gene TRBJ2-4; TRBD1 aligns across 10 bases. Germline CDR1 reads SQVTM; CDR2 reads ANQGSEA. The CDR3 consists of 14 residues. V was clipped by 0 bases and J by 13 bases; unmatched bases: 9. The CDR3 bases are TGCAGCGTTGAAGATCGACAGGGGGCGGAAAGGCAGTACTTC. The encoded protein is CSVEDRQGAERQYF.

The V gene is TRBV7-2, the J gene TRBJ2-5; the match to TRBD2 covers 11 bases. This CDR3 spans 16 amino acids. CDR1 is SGHTA, CDR2 FQGNSA, per germline. J was trimmed by 11 bases and V by 1 base; bases with no gene match: 12. The CDR3 bases are TGTGCCAGCAGCTTAGATAGCGGGGGGGCCTGGAATGAGCAGTACTTC. Amino acid sequence: CASSLDSGGAWNEQYF.

This chain connects TRBV2 to TRBJ2-3; 9 positions agree with TRBD2. Losses at the gene ends were 5 bases for V and 0 bases for J; bases not matched to a gene: 3. The CDR3 extends over 15 amino acids. Germline assignment: CDR1 SNHLY and CDR2 FYNNEI. CDR3 loop: CASSWLAGSTDTQYF. DNA of the CDR3: TGTGCCAGCAGTTGGCTAGCGGGGAGCACAGATACGCAGTATTTT.

The chain has TRBV3-1 and TRBJ2-1; D call uncertain. Germline V gives CDR1 LGHDT, CDR2 YNNKEL (reference sequence). The CDR3 sequence is 15 residues long. Trimming cost V 3 bases and J 10 bases, with 19 bases left between them. CDR3 residues: CASSQVDSPSKEQFF. The CDR3 DNA follows: TGTGCCAGCAGCCAGGTTGACTCCCCCAGTAAGGAGCAGTTCTTC.

About this clonotype: This clone may be a read error of a much larger clone one base away. This chain links TRBV12-3 or TRBV12-4 with TRBJ1-1, with 9 bases matching TRBD1. V was clipped by 6 bases and J by 11 bases; unmatched bases: 7. This CDR3 has 12 amino acids. In DNA, the CDR3 is TGTGCCAGCAGCCCGGGACAGGGACGGGCTTTCTTT. Amino acids: CASSPGQGRAFF.

In its sample, this clonotype was seen a few times. CDR3 region: CASRRGVTGGETQYF. CDR3 nucleotide sequence: TGTGCCAGCAGACGTGGTGTTACAGGGGGAGAGACCCAGTACTTC. The rearrangement joins TRBV27 to TRBJ2-5, with TRBD1 identical over 8 bases. V lost 6 bases to trimming and J lost 4 bases; unmatched junction nucleotides: 10. Germline V CDR1 and CDR2: MNHEY, SMNVEV (reference sequence). CDR3 length equals 15 residues.

J is TRBJ1-4 and V is TRBV10-3, with 7 bases lining up with TRBD1. Germline values: CDR1 ENHRY, CDR2 SYGVKD. V lost 3 bases, J lost 5 bases, and 3 bases stayed unmatched. This CDR3 spans 14 amino acids. The CDR3 here is CAISDPTGNEKLFF. The CDR3 DNA reads TGTGCCATCAGTGACCCGACAGGGAATGAAAAACTGTTTTTT.

The chain joins TRBV6-7 to TRBJ1-1; D ambiguous. TRBV6-7 is annotated as an ORF whose role is uncertain. Trimming left V 0 bases short and J 4 bases short, with 9 bases between. The CDR3 covers 14 residues. CDR3 in DNA: TGTGCCAGCAGTTACTCGATATGGGGCACTGAAGCTTTCTTT. Amino acid sequence: CASSYSIWGTEAFF.

This clonotype was seen at least ten times. V and J are TRBV20-1 and TRBJ1-1, with D perhaps TRBD1 (5 bases). The germline gives CDR1 DFQATT, CDR2 SNEGSKA (reference sequence). With 5 bases removed from V and 0 bases from J, the gap between germline ends came to 16 bases. This CDR3 contains 15 residues. CDR3 residues: CSAASGLELNTEAFF. CDR3 bases: TGCAGTGCTGCGTCGGGACTGGAGCTGAACACTGAAGCTTTCTTT.

The rearrangement uses TRBV24-1 and TRBJ2-3; D is ambiguous. The CDR3 totals 15 residues. Germline CDR1 is KGHDR and CDR2 is SFDVKD. Trimming took off 3 bases at V and 2 bases at J, with 11 bases between the two ends. The CDR3 region has the DNA TGTGCCACCAGTGATGGCAACGGAAACACAGATACGCAGTATTTT. Its protein product is CATSDGNGNTDTQYF.

In its sample, this clonotype was seen a few times. The chain recombines TRBV6-2 or TRBV6-3 with TRBJ2-3, with TRBD2 matching 8 bases. Germline trimming cut 2 bases from V and 4 bases from J; bases unmatched to any gene: 8. Germline loops: CDR1 MNHEY, CDR2 SVGEGT. The CDR3 loop spans 16 amino acids. DNA of the CDR3: TGTGCCAGCAGTTACGTGGTAGCGGGGTTCCCAGATACGCAGTATTTT. As protein: CASSYVVAGFPDTQYF.

The rearrangement joins TRBV13 to TRBJ1-1; 7 bases are a match to TRBD1. Germline trimming cut 2 bases from V and 6 bases from J; bases unmatched to any gene: 15. The germline V gene has CDR1 PRHDT and CDR2 FYEKMQ (reference sequence). This CDR3 is 17 amino acids long. DNA for the CDR3: TGTGCCAGCAGCTTAAATAAATATGACAGGGTGGGCGCTGAAGCTTTCTTT. Amino acids: CASSLNKYDRVGAEAFF.

Notes on this clonotype: Relative to the germline gene, one junction end is altered; a read error may explain this. J is TRBJ2-1 and V is TRBV6-1, with D uncertain. The CDR3 runs 14 residues. Germline V lookup: CDR1 MNHNS, CDR2 SASEGT. The CDR3 reads CTSSERDGTNEQFF. The CDR3 DNA follows: TGTACCAGCAGTGAAAGAGACGGTACCAATGAGCAGTTCTTC.

Concerning this clonotype: One junction end does not reproduce the germline sequence, and a read error may be involved. The chain employs TRBV7-2 and TRBJ1-2; the D gene is possibly TRBD1 (5 bases). Germline values: CDR1 SGHTA, CDR2 FQGNSA. The CDR3 contains 15 residues. CDR3 protein: CAGSLEVGGGSGYTF. For the CDR3, the DNA is TGTGCCGGCAGCTTAGAGGTTGGGGGGGGGTCTGGCTACACCTTC.

This chain uses TRBV20-1 with TRBJ2-4, with no clear D. Germline loops: CDR1 DFQATT, CDR2 SNEGSKA (reference sequence). V lost 7 bases to trimming and J lost 2 bases, with 15 bases between them. This CDR3 has 14 amino acids. For the CDR3, the DNA is TGCAGTGTTTCGCCATCCCGAACCAAAAACATTCAGTACTTC. Protein sequence: CSVSPSRTKNIQYF.

The rearrangement links TRBV13 to TRBJ2-7; 8 nucleotides agree with TRBD2. Unmatched junction bases numbered 8, after V lost 3 bases and J lost 7 bases. The CDR3 consists of 14 residues. Germline V gene sequence: CDR1 PRHDT, CDR2 FYEKMQ (reference sequence). For the CDR3, the DNA is TGTGCCAGCAGCTTGGGCGGGGGGACTAGTGAGCAGTACTTC. This encodes CASSLGGGTSEQYF. Filled out from reference TRBV13 and TRBJ2-7, the complete variable domain reads AAGVIQSPRHLIKEKRETATLKCYPIPRHDTVYWYQQGPGQDPQFLISFYEKMQSDKGSIPDRFSAQQFSDYHSELNMSSLELGDSALYFCASSLGGGTSEQYFGPGTRLTVT.

The V call is TRBV9, the J call TRBJ1-5, with D possibly TRBD1 on 6 matching bases. The CDR3 is 15 residues long. Per germline, CDR1 SGDLS and CDR2 YYNGEE. The ends were cut back, 4 bases at V and 3 bases at J, with 14 bases in the middle. CDR3 protein: CASSTGGAYNQPQHF. The CDR3 DNA reads TGTGCCAGCAGCACCGGGGGGGCCTACAATCAGCCCCAGCATTTT.

There are a few counts of this clonotype. This sequence joins TRBV7-2 and TRBJ1-2; TRBD1 is a possible D gene (5 bases). V lost 3 bases and J lost 6, with 11 bases in between. The germline CDR1 and CDR2 sequences are SGHTA and FQGNSA. The CDR3 length is 13 residues. The CDR3 is CASSLTATDGYTF. CDR3 in DNA: TGTGCCAGCAGCTTGACAGCAACTGATGGCTACACCTTC. The variable domain in full, completed from reference TRBV7-2 and TRBJ1-2, reads GAGVSQSPSNKVTEKGKDVELRCDPISGHTALYWYRQSLGQGLEFLIYFQGNSAPDKSGLPSDRFSAERTGGSVSTLTIQRTQQEDSAVYLCASSLTATDGYTFGSGTRLTVV.

This chain links TRBV9 with TRBJ2-5; possibly TRBD2 for D (5 bases). V gave up 4 bases and J gave up 5 bases, with 18 bases separating them. From germline, CDR1 is SGDLS and CDR2 YYNGEE. The CDR3 runs 15 residues. CDR3 protein: CASSPSGNPPETQYF. CDR3 coding DNA: TGTGCCAGCAGCCCAAGCGGTAATCCCCCGGAGACCCAGTACTTC.

The V gene is TRBV6-6, the J gene TRBJ2-6; D remains ambiguous. The V end was cut by 6 bases, the J end by 4 bases, with 19 bases between. The CDR3 contains 17 residues. Germline CDR1 MNHNY, CDR2 SVGAGI (reference sequence). The CDR3 loop is CASRADWAEAGANVLTF. The CDR3 coding sequence is TGTGCCAGCAGAGCCGACTGGGCTGAGGCGGGGGCCAACGTCCTGACTTTC.

J is TRBJ2-1 and V is TRBV29-1; D is undetermined. V was shortened by 4 bases and J by 9 bases, with 7 bases between the two germline ends. This CDR3 is 10 amino acids long. Germline V gives CDR1 SQVTM, CDR2 ANQGSEA. The CDR3 spells CSVVTGEQFF. CDR3 DNA: TGCAGCGTTGTAACGGGTGAGCAGTTCTTC.

Details on this clonotype: Since a much larger clone is just one base distant, this may be a read error. The chain has TRBV5-5 and TRBJ2-7; D is possibly TRBD2 (5 bases). Deletions cut 0 bases from V and 7 bases from J, with 26 bases between. CDR1 is SGHKS and CDR2 is YYEKEE in the germline V gene (reference sequence). The CDR3 is 18 amino acids. CDR3 nucleotides: TGTGCCAGCAGCTTGGAATTCAGCGGAGCCGCAGCATACAATGAGCAGTACTTC. Residues: CASSLEFSGAAAYNEQYF.